The 18 T cell receptor beta chains below all came from one sample that was sequenced in a study of T cell repertoires in cytomegalovirus infection. TCRdb re-called the reads through MiXCR, storing one row per CDR3 protein. The sample has some 350,000 distinct CDR3 sequences; roughly a third are singletons. These receptors lack a known antigen. Sequenced material: cultured PBMCs, taken from culture after CMV antigen stimulation. All receptors come from a human donor in good health (CMV status not recorded). Some clones in this sample may be carry-over from other donors' samples.

The CDR3 loop reads CASSQSPGLAGGRYNEQFF. CDR3 DNA: TGTGCCAGCAGCCAATCCCCGGGACTAGCGGGAGGAAGGTACAATGAGCAGTTCTTC. This chain uses TRBV3-1 with TRBJ2-1; 15 bases are shared with TRBD2. The CDR3 is made up of 19 amino acids. Germline-derived CDR1 and CDR2 are LGHDT and YNNKEL (reference sequence). V lost 2 bases to trimming and J lost 4 bases; unmatched junction nucleotides: 9.

This clonotype was counted between two and nine times. The chain joins TRBV12-3 or TRBV12-4 to TRBJ1-2; D perhaps matches TRBD1 (5 bases). The CDR3 covers 12 residues. V lost 6 bases to trimming and J lost 8 bases, with 13 bases between them. The CDR3, as DNA: TGTGCCAGCAGGGCAGGGAGAAAGGGCTACACCTTC. This encodes CASRAGRKGYTF.

This chain links TRBV7-4 with TRBJ2-1; D is uncertain. Germline CDR1 reads SGHVT; CDR2 reads SQSDAQ. The CDR3 is 13 residues long. V was trimmed by 3 bases and J by 8 bases, leaving 11 bases between them. CDR3 DNA sequence: TGTGCCAGCAGCTTTCCAAGACCTTATGAGCAGTTCTTC. Protein sequence: CASSFPRPYEQFF.

The V call is TRBV6-5, the J call TRBJ1-3; D unresolved. Germline lookup yields CDR1 MNHEY and CDR2 SVGAGI. V was pared by 2 bases and J by 0 bases, with 8 bases between. CDR3 size: 15 residues. The DNA for the CDR3 is TGTGCCAGCAGTTACAGTTTGAGCTCTGGAAACACCATATATTTT. Translating gives CASSYSLSSGNTIYF.

This clonotype was observed a handful of times. V gene TRBV27 combines with J gene TRBJ2-1, with D maybe TRBD2 (5 bases). The CDR3 spans 14 residues. Trimming left V 6 bases short and J 10 bases short, with 19 bases between. CDR1 and CDR2 from the germline V gene are MNHEY and SMNVEV (reference sequence). The CDR3 is CASSPTWGAWEQFF. The CDR3 coding sequence is TGTGCCAGCAGCCCCACCTGGGGAGCTTGGGAGCAGTTCTTC.

This clonotype was seen a handful of times. The rearrangement uses TRBV19 and TRBJ1-5; D call uncertain. The CDR3 extends over 13 amino acids. Germline-derived CDR1 and CDR2 are LNHDA and SQIVND (reference sequence). V was cut by 3 bases and J by 4 bases, with 7 bases left in between. CDR3 coding DNA: TGTGCCAGTAGTATGCGGCCGAATCAGCCCCAGCATTTT. This codes for CASSMRPNQPQHF.

The rearrangement joins TRBV27 to TRBJ2-1; D is uncertain. CDR3 size: 14 residues. The germline V gene encodes CDR1 MNHEY and CDR2 SMNVEV (reference sequence). Trimming removed 2 bases from V and 4 bases from J, with 9 bases in between. CDR3 in amino acids: CASSLGAGYNEQFF. The CDR3 DNA follows: TGTGCCAGCAGTTTAGGCGCAGGATACAATGAGCAGTTCTTC.

This rearrangement joins TRBV27 to TRBJ2-1, with D possibly TRBD2 on 6 matching bases. This CDR3 region has 9 residues. Germline values: CDR1 MNHEY, CDR2 SMNVEV (reference sequence). The DNA for the CDR3 is TGTGCGGTGGGGGGAGAGCAGTTCTTC. This gives the protein CAVGGEQFF.

This clonotype has just one count. V gene TRBV11-2 combines with J gene TRBJ1-1; D remains unclear. V gave up 1 base and J gave up 7 bases, with 7 bases separating them. The CDR3 sequence is 12 residues long. The germline CDR1 and CDR2 sequences are SGHAT and FQNNGV. CDR3 sequence (DNA): TGTGCCAGCAGCTTAGGAGGGCATGAAGCTTTCTTT. It specifies CASSLGGHEAFF.

The J gene is TRBJ2-5, the V gene TRBV12-3 or TRBV12-4; TRBD1 matches 12 bases. This CDR3 region has 17 residues. V gave up 7 bases and J gave up 5 bases; unmatched junction bases: 14. The CDR3 nucleotides read TGTGCCAGCACCCGGGACAGGGGGCTCTGGATTTGGGAGACCCAGTACTTC. Protein product: CASTRDRGLWIWETQYF.

This clonotype was counted at least ten times. The rearrangement uses TRBV7-8 and TRBJ1-2; the D is unclear. Trimming shortened V by 2 bases and J by 8 bases, and 18 bases separated the two germline ends. The CDR3 totals 15 residues. The germline V gene has CDR1 SGHVS and CDR2 FQNEAQ. CDR3 nucleotides: TGTGCCAGCAGCTTATTATCCCGGGGAGGAGGAGGCTACACCTTC. Translating it yields CASSLLSRGGGGYTF.

This clonotype was counted many times. V and J are TRBV7-3 and TRBJ2-7, with 7 bases aligning to TRBD2. This CDR3 region has 13 residues. The germline V gene has CDR1 SGHTA and CDR2 FQGTGA. V was clipped by 4 bases and J by 4 bases; unmatched bases: 4. The CDR3: CASSSYGGYEQYF. CDR3 nucleotide sequence: TGTGCCAGCAGCTCATACGGGGGGTACGAGCAGTACTTC.

This clonotype was seen repeatedly, ten times or more. This chain joins TRBV7-2 and TRBJ2-3; D uncertain. CDR1 SGHTA and CDR2 FQGNSA come from the germline V gene. This CDR3 has 11 residues. Trimming took off 8 bases at V and 6 bases at J, with 9 bases between the two ends. Here the CDR3 reads CASSQKDTQYF. As DNA, the CDR3 is TGTGCCAGCTCACAGAAGGATACGCAGTATTTT.

This clonotype was counted ten times or more. The genes are TRBV7-2 and TRBJ2-2; 9 bases are a match to TRBD2. With 2 bases clipped from V and 6 bases from J, the junction kept 13 bases outside the gene matches. The CDR3 has 18 residues. CDR1 is SGHTA and CDR2 is FQGNSA in the germline V gene. The chain's CDR3 is CASSLSQWRTSDSGELFF. In DNA, the CDR3 is TGTGCCAGCAGCTTATCGCAATGGCGGACTAGCGACTCCGGGGAGCTGTTTTTT.

This clonotype has more than one count but fewer than ten. The V call is TRBV28, the J call TRBJ1-6; D remains unclear. Germline V lookup: CDR1 MDHEN, CDR2 SYDVKM. The CDR3 length is 15 residues. V lost 2 bases to trimming and J lost 5 bases, with 10 bases between them. The CDR3 spells CASSLVVSHNSPLHF. CDR3 nucleotide sequence: TGTGCCAGCAGTTTAGTTGTCAGCCATAATTCACCCCTCCACTTT. The entire variable domain, with the rest obtained from reference TRBV28 and TRBJ1-6, is as follows: DVKVTQSSRYLVKRTGEKVFLECVQDMDHENMFWYRQDPGLGLRLIYFSYDVKMKEKGDIPEGYSVSREKKERFSLILESASTNQTSMYLCASSLVVSHNSPLHFGNGTRLTVT.

The rearrangement joins TRBV6-1 to TRBJ2-2; D gene uncertain. The CDR3 contains 17 residues. V lost 2 bases and J lost 0, with 13 bases in between. Germline CDR1 reads MNHNS; CDR2 reads SASEGT. DNA of the CDR3: TGTGCCAGCAGTGAAAATATTGGATACGCGAACACCGGGGAGCTGTTTTTT. Protein: CASSENIGYANTGELFF.

The chain combines TRBV12-3 or TRBV12-4 with TRBJ1-2; no firm D call. The V end was cut by 6 bases, the J end by 4 bases, with 12 bases between. There are 13 residues in the CDR3. CDR3 in DNA: TGTGCCAGCAGCTCACCCGTCCTCTATGGCTACACCTTC. As protein: CASSSPVLYGYTF.

This clonotype was counted a few times. The genes are TRBV7-8 and TRBJ2-2; no firm D call. This CDR3 contains 13 residues. Germline lookup yields CDR1 SGHVS and CDR2 FQNEAQ. V was clipped by 2 bases and J by 5 bases, with 6 bases between them. This CDR3 reads CASSLRVTGELFF. The CDR3 DNA follows: TGTGCCAGCAGCTTACGCGTGACCGGGGAGCTGTTTTTT.